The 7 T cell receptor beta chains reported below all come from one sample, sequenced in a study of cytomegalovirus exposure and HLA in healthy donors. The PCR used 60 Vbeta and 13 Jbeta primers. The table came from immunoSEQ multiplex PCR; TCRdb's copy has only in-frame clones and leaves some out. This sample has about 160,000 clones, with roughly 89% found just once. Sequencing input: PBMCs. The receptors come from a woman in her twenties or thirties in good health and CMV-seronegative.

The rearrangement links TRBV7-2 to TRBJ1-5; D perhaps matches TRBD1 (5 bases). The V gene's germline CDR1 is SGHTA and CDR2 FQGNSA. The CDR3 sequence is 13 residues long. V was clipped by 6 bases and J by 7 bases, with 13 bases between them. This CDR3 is CASRSSGGQPQHF. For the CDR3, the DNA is TGTGCCAGCAGGTCATCCGGGGGACAGCCCCAGCATTTT.

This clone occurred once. CDR3 sequence: CAWDAGVWTEAFF. The CDR3, as DNA: TGTGCCTGGGACGCGGGTGTTTGGACTGAAGCTTTCTTT. The genes are TRBV30 and TRBJ1-1; D is uncertain. The CDR3 spans 13 residues. Trimming took 5 bases from V and 5 from J, leaving 15 bases between them. Germline V gives CDR1 GTSNPN, CDR2 SVGIG (reference sequence).

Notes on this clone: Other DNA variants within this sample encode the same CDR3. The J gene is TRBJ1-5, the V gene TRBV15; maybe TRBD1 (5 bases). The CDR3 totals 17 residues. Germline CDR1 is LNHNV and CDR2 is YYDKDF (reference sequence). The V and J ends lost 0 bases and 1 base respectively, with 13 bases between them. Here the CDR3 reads CATSRDPRDRSNQPQHF. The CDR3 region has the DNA TGTGCCACCAGCAGAGATCCTCGCGACAGAAGCAATCAGCCCCAGCATTTT.

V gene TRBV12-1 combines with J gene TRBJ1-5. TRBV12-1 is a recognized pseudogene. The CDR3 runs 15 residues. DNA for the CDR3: TGTGCCAGCTGGTCCCGGGGGGGTAGCAATCAGCCCCAGCATTTT. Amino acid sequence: CASWSRGGSNQPQHF.

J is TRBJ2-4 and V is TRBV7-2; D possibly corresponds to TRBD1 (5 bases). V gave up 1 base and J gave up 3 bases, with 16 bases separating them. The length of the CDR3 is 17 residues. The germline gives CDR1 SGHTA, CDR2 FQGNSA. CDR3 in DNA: TGTGCCAGCAGCTTAGTATCTGGGCAGGGTGGCAAAAACATTCAGTACTTC. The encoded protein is CASSLVSGQGGKNIQYF. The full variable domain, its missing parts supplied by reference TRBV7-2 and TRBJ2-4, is GAGVSQSPSNKVTEKGKDVELRCDPISGHTALYWYRQSLGQGLEFLIYFQGNSAPDKSGLPSDRFSAERTGGSVSTLTIQRTQQEDSAVYLCASSLVSGQGGKNIQYFGAGTRLSVL.

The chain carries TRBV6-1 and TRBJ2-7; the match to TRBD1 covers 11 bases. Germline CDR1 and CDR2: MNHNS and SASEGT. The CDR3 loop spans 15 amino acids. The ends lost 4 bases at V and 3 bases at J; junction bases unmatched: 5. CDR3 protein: CASSGGQGAIYEQYF. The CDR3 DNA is TGTGCCAGCAGTGGAGGACAGGGGGCGATCTACGAGCAGTACTTC.

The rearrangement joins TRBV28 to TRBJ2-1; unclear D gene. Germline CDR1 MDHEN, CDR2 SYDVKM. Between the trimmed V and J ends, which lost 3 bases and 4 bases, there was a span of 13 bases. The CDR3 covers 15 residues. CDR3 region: CASSFSGFGYNEQFF. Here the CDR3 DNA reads TGTGCCAGCAGTTTTTCCGGGTTCGGGTACAATGAGCAGTTCTTC.